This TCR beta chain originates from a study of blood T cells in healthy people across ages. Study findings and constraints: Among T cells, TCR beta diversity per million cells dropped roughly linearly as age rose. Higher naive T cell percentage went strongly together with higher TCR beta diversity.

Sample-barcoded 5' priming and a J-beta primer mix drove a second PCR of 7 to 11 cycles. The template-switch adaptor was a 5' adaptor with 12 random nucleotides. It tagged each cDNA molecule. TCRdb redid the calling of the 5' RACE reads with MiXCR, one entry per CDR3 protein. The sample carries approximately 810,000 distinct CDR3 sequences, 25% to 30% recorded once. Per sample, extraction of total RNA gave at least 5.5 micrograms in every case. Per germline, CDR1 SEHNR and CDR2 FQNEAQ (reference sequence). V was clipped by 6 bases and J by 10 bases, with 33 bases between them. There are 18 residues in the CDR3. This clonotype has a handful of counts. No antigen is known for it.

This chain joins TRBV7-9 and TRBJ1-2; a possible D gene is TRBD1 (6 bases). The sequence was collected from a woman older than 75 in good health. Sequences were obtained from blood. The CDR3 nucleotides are TGTGCCAGCAGTCGCCGGGGGGGGGCCACTCTCGCGTTGGATGACTACACCTTC. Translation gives CASSRRGGATLALDDYTF.